Reported below is one T cell receptor beta chain. Its antigen is unknown. 13 Jbeta primers and 60 Vbeta primers were used for the PCR. TCRdb's copy holds only in-frame clones and misses some; the assay was immunoSEQ multiplex PCR. The data contain some 150,000 clones, about four fifths of them singletons. This CDR3 has 13 residues. Germline lookup yields CDR1 SGHRS and CDR2 YFSETQ. V was trimmed by 2 bases and J by 4 bases, leaving 7 bases between them. The entry originates in a study of cytomegalovirus exposure and HLA in healthy donors. Overall study results and limits: In a later analysis, V- and J-gene trimming of beta chains associated with a DCLRE1C missense variant, replicated independently. Certain indistinguishable V segments, among them TRBV6-2 and TRBV6-3, were excluded. The likely explanation for a cluster of highly shared sequence variants was sequencing artifact. Many donors carried some public TCRs, although rarity characterized most TCR sequences.

The sample consisted of PBMCs. The chain is built from TRBV5-1 and TRBJ2-1; the D is unclear. The receptor's source is a man younger than 40 in good health and CMV-seronegative. The CDR3: CASSFDGYNEQFF. CDR3 nucleotide sequence: TGCGCCAGCAGCTTCGACGGGTACAATGAGCAGTTCTTC.